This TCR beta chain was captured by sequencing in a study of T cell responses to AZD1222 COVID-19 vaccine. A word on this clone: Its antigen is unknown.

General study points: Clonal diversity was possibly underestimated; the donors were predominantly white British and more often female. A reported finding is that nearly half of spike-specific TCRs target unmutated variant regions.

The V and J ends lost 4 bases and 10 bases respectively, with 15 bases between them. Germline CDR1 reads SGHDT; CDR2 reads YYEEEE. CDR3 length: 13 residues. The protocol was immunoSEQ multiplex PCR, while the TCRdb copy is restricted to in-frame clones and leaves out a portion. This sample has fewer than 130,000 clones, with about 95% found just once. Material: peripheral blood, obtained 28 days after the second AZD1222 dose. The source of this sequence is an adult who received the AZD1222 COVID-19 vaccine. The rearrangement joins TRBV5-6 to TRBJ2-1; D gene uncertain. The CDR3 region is CASSQTSGEEQFF. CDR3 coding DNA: TGTGCCAGCAGCCAGACCTCCGGCGAAGAGCAGTTCTTC.